This T cell receptor beta chain derives from a study of T cells in Graves' hyperthyroidism and ophthalmopathy. About the study: Peripheral blood specimens were obtained at initial diagnosis, prior to any treatment. Overall study findings and caveats: Blood also contained most expanded thyroid clonotypes above 0.001.

This clonotype was observed at least ten times. The antigen remains unidentified. Amplified TCR beta CDR3 regions derived from RNA transcripts. The HTBI primer set served for first-round RT-PCR of the TCR CDR3. TCRdb reprocessed the multiplex PCR reads with MiXCR, giving one entry per CDR3 protein. The table includes 550,000 to 800,000 distinct CDR3 sequences, 15% to 20% detected once. The study based diagnoses on clinical symptoms, serum thyroxine and TRAb, thyroid ultrasound and orbital computed tomography. Each 10 ml fresh peripheral blood draw supplied the PBMCs. The CDR3 contains 15 residues. The V gene's germline CDR1 is MDHEN and CDR2 SYDVKM. V was trimmed by 8 bases and J by 4 bases, leaving 15 bases between them.

The chain joins TRBV28 to TRBJ2-6; a possible D gene is TRBD1 (6 bases). The origin of this receptor is a man over 45 with Graves' hyperthyroidism. Sequencing input: blood. In DNA, the CDR3 is TGTGCCAGCTCAACACCAGGGGCCGGGGCCAACGTCCTGACTTTC. It is translated as CASSTPGAGANVLTF.